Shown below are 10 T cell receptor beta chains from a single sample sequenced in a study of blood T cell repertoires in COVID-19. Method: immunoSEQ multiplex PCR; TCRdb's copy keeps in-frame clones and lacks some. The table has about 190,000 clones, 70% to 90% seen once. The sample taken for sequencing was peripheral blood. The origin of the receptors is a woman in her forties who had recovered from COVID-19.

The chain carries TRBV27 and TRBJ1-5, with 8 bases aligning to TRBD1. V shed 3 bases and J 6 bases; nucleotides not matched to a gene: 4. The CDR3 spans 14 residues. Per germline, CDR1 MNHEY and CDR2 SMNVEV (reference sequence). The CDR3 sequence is CASSFTGGGQPQHF. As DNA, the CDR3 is TGTGCCAGCAGTTTTACAGGGGGGGGTCAGCCCCAGCATTTT.

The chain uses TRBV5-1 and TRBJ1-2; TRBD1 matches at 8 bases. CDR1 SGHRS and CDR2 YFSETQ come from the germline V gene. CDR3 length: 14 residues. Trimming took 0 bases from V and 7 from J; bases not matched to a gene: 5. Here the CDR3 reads CASSLVTGEGGYTF. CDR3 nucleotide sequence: TGCGCCAGCAGCTTGGTGACAGGGGAGGGTGGCTACACCTTC. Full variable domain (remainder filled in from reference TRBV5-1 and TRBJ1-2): KAGVTQTPRYLIKTRGQQVTLSCSPISGHRSVSWYQQTPGQGLQFLFEYFSETQRNKGNFPGRFSGRQFSNSRSEMNVSTLELGDSALYLCASSLVTGEGGYTFGSGTRLTVV.

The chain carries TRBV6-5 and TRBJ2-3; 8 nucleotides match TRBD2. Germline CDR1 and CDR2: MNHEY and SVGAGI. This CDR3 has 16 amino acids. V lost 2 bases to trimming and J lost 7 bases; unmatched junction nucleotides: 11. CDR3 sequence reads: CASSYIGLAGSYTQYF. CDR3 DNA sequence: TGTGCCAGCAGTTACATCGGCCTAGCGGGTTCTTATACGCAGTATTTT.

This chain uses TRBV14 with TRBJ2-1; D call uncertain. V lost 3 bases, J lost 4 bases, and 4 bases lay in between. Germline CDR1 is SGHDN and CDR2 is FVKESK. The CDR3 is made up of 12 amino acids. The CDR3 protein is CASSQLYNEQFF. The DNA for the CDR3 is TGTGCCAGCAGCCAGCTATACAATGAGCAGTTCTTC.

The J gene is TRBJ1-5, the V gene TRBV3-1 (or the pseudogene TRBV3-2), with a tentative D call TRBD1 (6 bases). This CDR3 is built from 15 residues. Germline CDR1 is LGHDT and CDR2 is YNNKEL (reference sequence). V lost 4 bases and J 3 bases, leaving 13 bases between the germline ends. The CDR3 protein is CASSPRTGLNQPQHF. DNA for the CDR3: TGTGCCAGCAGCCCACGCACAGGGCTCAATCAGCCCCAGCATTTT.

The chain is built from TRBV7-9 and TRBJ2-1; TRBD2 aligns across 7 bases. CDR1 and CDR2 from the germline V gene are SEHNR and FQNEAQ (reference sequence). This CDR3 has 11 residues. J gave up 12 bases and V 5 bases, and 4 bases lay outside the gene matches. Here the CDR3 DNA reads TGTGCCAGCAGCCACCCGGGGGGGCAGTTCTTC. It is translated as CASSHPGGQFF.

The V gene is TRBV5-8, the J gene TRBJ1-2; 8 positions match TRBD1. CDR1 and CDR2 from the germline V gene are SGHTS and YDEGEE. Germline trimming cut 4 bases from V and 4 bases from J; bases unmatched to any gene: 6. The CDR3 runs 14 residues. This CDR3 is CASSPQGAGYGYTF. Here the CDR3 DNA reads TGTGCCAGCAGCCCTCAGGGGGCAGGCTATGGCTACACCTTC.

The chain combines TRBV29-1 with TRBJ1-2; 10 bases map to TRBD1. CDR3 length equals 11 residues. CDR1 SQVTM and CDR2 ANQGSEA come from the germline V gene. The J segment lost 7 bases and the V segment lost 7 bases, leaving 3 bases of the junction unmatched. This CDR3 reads CSAGQGFGYTF. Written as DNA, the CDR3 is TGCAGCGCGGGACAGGGGTTTGGCTACACCTTC.

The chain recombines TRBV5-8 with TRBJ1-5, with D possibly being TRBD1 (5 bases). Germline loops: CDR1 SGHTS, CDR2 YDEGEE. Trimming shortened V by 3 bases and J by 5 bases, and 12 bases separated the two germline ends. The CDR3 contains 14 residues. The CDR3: CASSWTQGDQPQHF. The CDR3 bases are TGTGCCAGCAGCTGGACACAAGGAGATCAGCCCCAGCATTTT. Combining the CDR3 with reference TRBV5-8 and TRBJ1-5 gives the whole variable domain EAGVTQSPTHLIKTRGQQATLRCSPISGHTSVYWYQQALGLGLQFLLWYDEGEERNRGNFPPRFSGRQFPNYSSELNVNALELEDSALYLCASSWTQGDQPQHFGDGTRLSIL.

The CDR3: CASSPGQREYF. As DNA, the CDR3 is TGTGCCAGTAGTCCGGGACAGAGGGAGTACTTC. The chain has TRBV19 and TRBJ2-7, with 7 nucleotides matching TRBD1. The V segment lost 5 bases and the J segment 11 bases; nucleotides outside the gene matches: 6. The germline V gene has CDR1 LNHDA and CDR2 SQIVND (reference sequence). The CDR3 length is 11 residues.